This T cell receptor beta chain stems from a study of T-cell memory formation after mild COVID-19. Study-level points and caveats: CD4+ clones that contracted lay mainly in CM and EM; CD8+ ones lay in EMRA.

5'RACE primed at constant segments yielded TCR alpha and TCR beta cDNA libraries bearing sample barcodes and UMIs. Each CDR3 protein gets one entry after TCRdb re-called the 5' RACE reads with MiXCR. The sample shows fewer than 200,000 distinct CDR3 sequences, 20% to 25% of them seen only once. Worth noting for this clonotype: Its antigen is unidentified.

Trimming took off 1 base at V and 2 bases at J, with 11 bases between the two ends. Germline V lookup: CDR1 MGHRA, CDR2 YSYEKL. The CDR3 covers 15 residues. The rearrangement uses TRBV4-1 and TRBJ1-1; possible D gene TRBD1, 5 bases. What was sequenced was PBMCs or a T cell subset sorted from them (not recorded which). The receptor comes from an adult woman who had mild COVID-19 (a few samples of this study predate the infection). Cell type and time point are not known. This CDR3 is CASSQGAGGNTEAFF. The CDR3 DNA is TGCGCCAGCAGCCAAGGGGCCGGGGGAAACACTGAAGCTTTCTTT.